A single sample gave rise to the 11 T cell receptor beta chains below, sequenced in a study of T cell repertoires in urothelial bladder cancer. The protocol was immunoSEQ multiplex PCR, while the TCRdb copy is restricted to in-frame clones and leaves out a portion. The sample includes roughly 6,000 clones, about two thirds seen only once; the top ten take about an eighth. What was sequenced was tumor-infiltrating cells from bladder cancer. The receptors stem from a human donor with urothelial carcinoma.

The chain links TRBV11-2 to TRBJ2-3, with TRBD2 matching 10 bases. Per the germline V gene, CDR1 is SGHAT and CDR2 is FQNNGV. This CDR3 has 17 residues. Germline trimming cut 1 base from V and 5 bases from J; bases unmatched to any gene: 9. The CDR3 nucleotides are TGTGCCAGCAGCTTAGCACCCAGCGGGGGGGCCCGAGATACGCAGTATTTT. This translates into CASSLAPSGGARDTQYF.

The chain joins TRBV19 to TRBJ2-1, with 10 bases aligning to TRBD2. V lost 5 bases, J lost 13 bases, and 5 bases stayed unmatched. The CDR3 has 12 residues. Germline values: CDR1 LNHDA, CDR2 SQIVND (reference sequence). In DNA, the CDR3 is TGTGCCAGTAGTTTTAGCGGGGGGCTCCAGTTCTTC. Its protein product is CASSFSGGLQFF.

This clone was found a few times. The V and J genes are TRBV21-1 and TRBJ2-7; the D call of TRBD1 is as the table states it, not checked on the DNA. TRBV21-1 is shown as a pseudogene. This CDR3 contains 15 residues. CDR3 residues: CASSKGGTGTYEQYF. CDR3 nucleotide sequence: TGTGCCAGCAGCAAAGGGGGGACAGGGACCTACGAGCAGTACTTC.

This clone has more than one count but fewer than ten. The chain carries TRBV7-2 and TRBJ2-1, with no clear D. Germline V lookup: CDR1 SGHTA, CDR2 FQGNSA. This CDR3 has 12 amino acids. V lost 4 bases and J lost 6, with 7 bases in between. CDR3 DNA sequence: TGTGCCAGCAGCTCCGGTTCCAATGAGCAGTTCTTC. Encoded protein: CASSSGSNEQFF.

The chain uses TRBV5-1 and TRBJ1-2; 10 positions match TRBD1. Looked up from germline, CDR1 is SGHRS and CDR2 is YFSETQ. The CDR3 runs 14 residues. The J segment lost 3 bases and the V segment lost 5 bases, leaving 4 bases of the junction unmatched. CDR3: CASRTGTGDYGYTF. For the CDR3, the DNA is TGCGCCAGCAGAACAGGGACAGGGGACTATGGCTACACCTTC.

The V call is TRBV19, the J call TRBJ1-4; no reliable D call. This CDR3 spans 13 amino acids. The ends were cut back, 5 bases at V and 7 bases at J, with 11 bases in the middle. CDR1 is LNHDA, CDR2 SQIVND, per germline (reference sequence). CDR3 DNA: TGTGCCAGTAGTCCTACCAAGGGTGAAAAACTGTTTTTT. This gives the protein CASSPTKGEKLFF.

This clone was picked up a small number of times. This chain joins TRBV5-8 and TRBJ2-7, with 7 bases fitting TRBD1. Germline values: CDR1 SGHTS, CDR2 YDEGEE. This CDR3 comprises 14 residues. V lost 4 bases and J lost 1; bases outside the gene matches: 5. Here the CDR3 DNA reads TGTGCCAGCAGCGTGGACAGGACATCCTACGAGCAGTACTTC. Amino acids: CASSVDRTSYEQYF. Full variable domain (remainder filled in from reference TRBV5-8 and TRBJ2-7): EAGVTQSPTHLIKTRGQQATLRCSPISGHTSVYWYQQALGLGLQFLLWYDEGEERNRGNFPPRFSGRQFPNYSSELNVNALELEDSALYLCASSVDRTSYEQYFGPGTRLTVT.

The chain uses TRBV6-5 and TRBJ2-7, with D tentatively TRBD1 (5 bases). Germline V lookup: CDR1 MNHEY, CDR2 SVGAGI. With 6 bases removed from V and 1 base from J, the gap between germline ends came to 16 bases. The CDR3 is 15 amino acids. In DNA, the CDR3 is TGTGCCAGCAGAACCGCCCGGACACTTTCCTACGAGCAGTACTTC. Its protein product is CASRTARTLSYEQYF.

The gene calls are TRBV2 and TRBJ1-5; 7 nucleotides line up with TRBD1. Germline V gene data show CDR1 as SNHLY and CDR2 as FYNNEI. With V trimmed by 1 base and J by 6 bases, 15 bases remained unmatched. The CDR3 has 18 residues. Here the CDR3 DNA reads TGTGCCAGCAGTGAAGGAAGAGTAGTTAGGACAGGCGGTCAGCCCCAGCATTTT. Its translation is CASSEGRVVRTGGQPQHF.

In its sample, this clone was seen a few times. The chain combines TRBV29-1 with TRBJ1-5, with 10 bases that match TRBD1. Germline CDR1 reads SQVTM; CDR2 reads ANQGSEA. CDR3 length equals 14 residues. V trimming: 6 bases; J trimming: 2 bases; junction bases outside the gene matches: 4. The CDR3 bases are TGCAGCGTCGGGGGGACAGGGGGCAATCAGCCCCAGCATTTT. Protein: CSVGGTGGNQPQHF.

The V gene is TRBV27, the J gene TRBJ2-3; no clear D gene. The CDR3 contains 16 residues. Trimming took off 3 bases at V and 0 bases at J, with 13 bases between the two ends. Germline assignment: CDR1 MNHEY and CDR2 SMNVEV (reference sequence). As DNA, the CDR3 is TGTGCCAGCAGTTTCGAGGTCCTATCTAGCACAGATACGCAGTATTTT. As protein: CASSFEVLSSTDTQYF.